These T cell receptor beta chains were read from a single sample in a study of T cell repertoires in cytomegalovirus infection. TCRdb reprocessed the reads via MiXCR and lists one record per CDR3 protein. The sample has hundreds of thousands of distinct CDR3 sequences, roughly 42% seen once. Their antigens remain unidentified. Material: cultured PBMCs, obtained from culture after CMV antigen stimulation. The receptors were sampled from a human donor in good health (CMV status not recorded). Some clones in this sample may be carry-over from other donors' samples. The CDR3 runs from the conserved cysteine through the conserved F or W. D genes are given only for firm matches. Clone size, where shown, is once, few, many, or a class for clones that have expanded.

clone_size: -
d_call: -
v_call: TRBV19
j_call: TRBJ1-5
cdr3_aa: CASSSVGTGQPQHF
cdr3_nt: TGTGCCAGTAGTTCGGTTGGAACTGGTCAGCCCCAGCATTTT

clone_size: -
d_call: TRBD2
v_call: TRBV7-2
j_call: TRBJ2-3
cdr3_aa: CASSLDVTSGGTDTQYF
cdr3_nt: TGTGCCAGCAGCTTAGACGTGACTAGCGGGGGCACAGATACGCAGTATTTT

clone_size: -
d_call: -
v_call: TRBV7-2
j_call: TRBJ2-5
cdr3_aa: CASSLTHRAETQYF
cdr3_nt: TGTGCCAGCAGCTTAACTCACAGGGCGGAGACCCAGTACTTC

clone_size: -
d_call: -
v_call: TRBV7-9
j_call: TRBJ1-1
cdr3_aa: CASTLGVNTEAFF
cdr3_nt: TGTGCCAGCACTCTTGGAGTGAACACTGAAGCTTTCTTT

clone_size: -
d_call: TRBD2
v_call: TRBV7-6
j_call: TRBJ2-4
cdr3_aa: CASSLRPSGGAVKNIQYF
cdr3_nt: TGTGCCAGCAGCTTAAGGCCCAGCGGGGGGGCTGTCAAAAACATTCAGTACTTC

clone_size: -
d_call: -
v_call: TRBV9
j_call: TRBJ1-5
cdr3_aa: CASSVASGDQPQHF
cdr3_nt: TGTGCCAGCAGCGTAGCCTCGGGGGATCAGCCCCAGCATTTT

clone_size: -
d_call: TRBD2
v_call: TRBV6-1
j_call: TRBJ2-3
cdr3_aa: CASRFGPTSGGADTQYF
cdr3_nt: TGTGCCAGCAGATTTGGCCCGACTAGCGGGGGCGCAGATACGCAGTATTTT

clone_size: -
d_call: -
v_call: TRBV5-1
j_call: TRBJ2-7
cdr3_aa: CASSFGTGPYEQYF
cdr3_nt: TGCGCCAGCAGCTTCGGGACCGGTCCCTACGAGCAGTACTTC

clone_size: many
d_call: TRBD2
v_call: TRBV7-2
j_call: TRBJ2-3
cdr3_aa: CASSWTSGGTDTQYF
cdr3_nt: TGTGCCAGCAGCTGGACTAGCGGGGGGACAGATACGCAGTATTTT

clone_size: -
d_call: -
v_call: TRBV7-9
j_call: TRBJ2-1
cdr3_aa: CASSSTTGVSYNEQFF
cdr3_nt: TGTGCCAGCAGCTCAACCACAGGAGTTTCCTACAATGAGCAGTTCTTC

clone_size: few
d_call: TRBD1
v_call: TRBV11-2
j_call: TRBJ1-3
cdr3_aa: CASWTGDAGNTIYF
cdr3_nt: TGTGCCTCCTGGACAGGGGATGCTGGAAACACCATATATTTT

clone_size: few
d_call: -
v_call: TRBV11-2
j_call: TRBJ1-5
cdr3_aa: CASSLVSGLRPGSYSNQPQHF
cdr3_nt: TGTGCCAGCAGCTTAGTTTCAGGGCTAAGGCCAGGTTCCTATAGCAATCAGCCCCAGCATTTT

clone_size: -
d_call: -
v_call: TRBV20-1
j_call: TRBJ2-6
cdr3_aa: CSASEPDSGANVLTF
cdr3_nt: TGCAGTGCTAGTGAGCCCGACTCTGGGGCCAACGTCCTGACTTTC

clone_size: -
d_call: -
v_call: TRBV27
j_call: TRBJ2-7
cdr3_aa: CASGGLGPYEQYF
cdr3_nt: TGTGCCAGCGGTGGGCTAGGACCCTACGAGCAGTACTTC

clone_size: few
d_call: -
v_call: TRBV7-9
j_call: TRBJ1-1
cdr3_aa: CASTEQEGTEAFF
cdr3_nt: TGTGCCAGCACTGAACAGGAGGGAACTGAAGCTTTCTTT

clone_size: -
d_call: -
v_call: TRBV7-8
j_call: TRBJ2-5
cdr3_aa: CASSPARAQQETQYF
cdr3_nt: TGTGCCAGCAGCCCCGCCCGGGCCCAGCAAGAGACCCAGTACTTC

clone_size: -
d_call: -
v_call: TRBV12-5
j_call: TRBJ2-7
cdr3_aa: CASGLVRGNYYEQYF
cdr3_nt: TGTGCTAGTGGTTTGGTACGGGGTAACTACTACGAGCAGTACTTC

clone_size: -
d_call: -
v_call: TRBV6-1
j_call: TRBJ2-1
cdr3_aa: CASSLPTARGEQFF
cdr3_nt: TGTGCCAGCAGCCTCCCGACTGCAAGGGGTGAGCAGTTCTTC

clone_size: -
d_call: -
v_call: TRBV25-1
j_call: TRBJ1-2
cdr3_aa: CASSPPSGHAYGYTF
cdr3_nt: TGTGCCAGCAGTCCACCCTCGGGACACGCCTATGGCTACACCTTC

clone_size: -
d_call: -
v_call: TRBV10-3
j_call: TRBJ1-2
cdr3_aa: CAISESDRTNYGYTF
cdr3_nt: TGTGCCATCAGTGAGTCGGATCGGACCAACTATGGCTACACCTTC

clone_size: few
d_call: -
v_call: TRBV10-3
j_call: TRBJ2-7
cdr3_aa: CAIRPGEVGEQYF
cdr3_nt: TGTGCCATCAGGCCGGGGGAGGTCGGCGAGCAGTACTTC

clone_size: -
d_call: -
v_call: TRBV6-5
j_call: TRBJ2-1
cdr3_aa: CASTLIGDQVHYNEQFF
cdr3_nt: TGTGCCAGCACCTTGATCGGGGACCAGGTCCACTACAATGAGCAGTTCTTC

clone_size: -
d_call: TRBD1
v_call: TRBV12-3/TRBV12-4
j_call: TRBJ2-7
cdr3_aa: CASSLDVDQGAYEQYF
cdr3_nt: TGTGCCAGCAGTTTAGATGTTGACCAGGGGGCCTACGAGCAGTACTTC

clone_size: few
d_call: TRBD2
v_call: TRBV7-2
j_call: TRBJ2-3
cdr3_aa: CASSLRLAGRTDTQYF
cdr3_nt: TGTGCCAGCAGCTTAAGGCTAGCGGGGCGCACAGATACGCAGTATTTT

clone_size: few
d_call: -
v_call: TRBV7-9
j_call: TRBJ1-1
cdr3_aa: CASSEGQYNTEAFF
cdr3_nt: TGTGCCAGCAGCGAAGGACAGTATAACACTGAAGCTTTCTTT

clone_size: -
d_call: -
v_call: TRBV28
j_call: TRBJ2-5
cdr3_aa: CASSWSETQYF
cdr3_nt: TGTGCCAGCAGTTGGTCCGAGACCCAGTACTTC

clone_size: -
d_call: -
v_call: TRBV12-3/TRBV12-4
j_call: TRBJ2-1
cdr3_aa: CASRQVQGDNEQFF
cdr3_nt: TGTGCCAGCAGGCAGGTCCAAGGGGACAATGAGCAGTTCTTC

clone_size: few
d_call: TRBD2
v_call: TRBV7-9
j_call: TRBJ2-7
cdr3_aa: CASSREGRYEQYF
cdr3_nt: TGTGCCAGCAGCCGGGAGGGCCGATACGAGCAGTACTTC

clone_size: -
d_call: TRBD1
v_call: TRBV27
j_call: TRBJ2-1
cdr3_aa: CASSRRGGTGVNQQFF
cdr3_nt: TGTGCCAGCAGCCGCCGAGGCGGGACAGGGGTCAATCAGCAGTTCTTC

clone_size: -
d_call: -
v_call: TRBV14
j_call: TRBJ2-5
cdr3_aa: CASSQPQGFQETQYF
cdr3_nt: TGTGCCAGCAGCCAACCCCAAGGATTCCAAGAGACCCAGTACTTC

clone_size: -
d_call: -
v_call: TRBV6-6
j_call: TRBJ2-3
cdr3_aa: CASRLQGWVNTDTQYF
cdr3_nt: TGTGCCAGCAGGCTACAGGGATGGGTGAACACAGATACGCAGTATTTT

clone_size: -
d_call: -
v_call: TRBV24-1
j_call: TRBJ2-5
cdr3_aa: CATSESGGWETQYF
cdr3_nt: TGTGCCACCAGTGAATCCGGGGGATGGGAGACCCAGTACTTC